These T cell receptor beta chains were read from a single sample in a study of blood T cell repertoires in COVID-19. The protocol was immunoSEQ multiplex PCR, while the TCRdb copy is restricted to in-frame clones and leaves out a portion. The sample records 200,000 to 250,000 clones, 80% to 90% being singletons. Sequenced input: peripheral blood. These receptors all stem from a woman of 80 years or more with COVID-19, enrolled during active disease. Both conserved end residues are part of each CDR3. D genes are given only for firm matches. Clone size is stated in some rows and not others, as once, few, many or a class when expanded.

CDR3 DNA: TGCGCCAGCAGCCAAGAGTTGAGAAGTAACTATGGCTACACCTTC; CDR3 protein: CASSQELRSNYGYTF; V gene: TRBV4-1; J gene: TRBJ1-2; clone size: NA; D gene: NA
CDR3 DNA: TGCAGCGTGGGACAGAGCAATCAGCCCCAGCATTTT; CDR3 protein: CSVGQSNQPQHF; V gene: TRBV29-1; J gene: TRBJ1-5; clone size: NA; D gene: TRBD1
CDR3 DNA: TGCAGCGTTGACCGGTACTATGGCTACACCTTC; CDR3 protein: CSVDRYYGYTF; V gene: TRBV29-1; J gene: TRBJ1-2; clone size: NA; D gene: NA
CDR3 DNA: TGCGCCAGCAGCCAAGATTTGTCGAGCGGGAGTGCTCGGGAGACCCAGTACTTC; CDR3 protein: CASSQDLSSGSARETQYF; V gene: TRBV4-3; J gene: TRBJ2-5; clone size: NA; D gene: TRBD2
CDR3 DNA: TGCAGCGTTTACGACAGAACGGCTTTCTTT; CDR3 protein: CSVYDRTAFF; V gene: TRBV29-1; J gene: TRBJ1-1; clone size: few; D gene: NA
CDR3 DNA: TGCGCCAGCAGCACCTCAGGGGGGACTAATGAAAAACTGTTTTTT; CDR3 protein: CASSTSGGTNEKLFF; V gene: TRBV5-1; J gene: TRBJ1-4; clone size: NA; D gene: TRBD1
CDR3 DNA: TGTGCCAGCAGCCGTTCCGGGACAGGGAGCACTGAAGCTTTCTTT; CDR3 protein: CASSRSGTGSTEAFF; V gene: TRBV3-1/TRBV3-2; J gene: TRBJ1-1; clone size: NA; D gene: TRBD1
CDR3 DNA: TGCGCCAGCAGCCGAGGACAGGGACCCTACAATGAGCAGTTCTTC; CDR3 protein: CASSRGQGPYNEQFF; V gene: TRBV5-1; J gene: TRBJ2-1; clone size: NA; D gene: TRBD1
CDR3 DNA: TGCGCCAGCAGCCAAGAATGGGGGGGATCCTACGAGCAGTACTTC; CDR3 protein: CASSQEWGGSYEQYF; V gene: TRBV4-3; J gene: TRBJ2-7; clone size: NA; D gene: TRBD2
CDR3 DNA: TGTGCCAGTACACCCTATGGCAATCAGCCCCAGCATTTT; CDR3 protein: CASTPYGNQPQHF; V gene: TRBV19; J gene: TRBJ1-5; clone size: NA; D gene: NA
CDR3 DNA: TGTGCCAGCACAAGGGGGGGACTAGCGGCCTACAATGAGCAGTTCTTC; CDR3 protein: CASTRGGLAAYNEQFF; V gene: TRBV2; J gene: TRBJ2-1; clone size: NA; D gene: TRBD2
CDR3 DNA: TGTGCCAGCTCCCTCAATGAGCAGTTCTTC; CDR3 protein: CASSLNEQFF; V gene: TRBV27; J gene: TRBJ2-1; clone size: NA; D gene: NA
CDR3 DNA: TGTGCCAGCAGCGCCAGCACCGGGACAGAGAACACTGAAGCTTTCTTT; CDR3 protein: CASSASTGTENTEAFF; V gene: TRBV21-1; J gene: TRBJ1-1; clone size: NA; D gene: NA
CDR3 DNA: TGTGCCAGCAGTTCCAAGAATCGACTAGCGGGAGCCCTAACAAGCACCGGGGAGCTGTTTTTT; CDR3 protein: CASSSKNRLAGALTSTGELFF; V gene: TRBV6-2/TRBV6-3; J gene: TRBJ2-2; clone size: NA; D gene: TRBD2
CDR3 DNA: TGTGCCAGCTCACCACCCCGCCAGGGGGACCTGTCCTACGAGCAGTACTTC; CDR3 protein: CASSPPRQGDLSYEQYF; V gene: TRBV18; J gene: TRBJ2-7; clone size: NA; D gene: TRBD1
CDR3 DNA: TGTGCCAGCAGCCAGAGCGGGGGCCGAACCGGGGAGCTGTTTTTT; CDR3 protein: CASSQSGGRTGELFF; V gene: TRBV3-1/TRBV3-2; J gene: TRBJ2-2; clone size: once; D gene: TRBD2
CDR3 DNA: TGTGCCAGTAGTATACCGACCAGCGGGGGGGTCAATGAGCAGTTCTTC; CDR3 protein: CASSIPTSGGVNEQFF; V gene: TRBV19; J gene: TRBJ2-1; clone size: once; D gene: TRBD2
CDR3 DNA: TGCGCCAGCAGGACCCGGGGAATAGATGGCTACACCTTC; CDR3 protein: CASRTRGIDGYTF; V gene: TRBV5-1; J gene: TRBJ1-2; clone size: NA; D gene: NA
CDR3 DNA: TGTGCCAGCAGTTTGAGAGCCTCCTACAATGAGCAGTTCTTC; CDR3 protein: CASSLRASYNEQFF; V gene: TRBV28; J gene: TRBJ2-1; clone size: NA; D gene: NA
CDR3 DNA: TGTGCCATCAGTGTCCTGGGACTCACTGAAGCTTTCTTT; CDR3 protein: CAISVLGLTEAFF; V gene: TRBV10-3; J gene: TRBJ1-1; clone size: NA; D gene: NA
CDR3 DNA: TGTGCCAGCAGCCAAGCTCCCCGGTTGAACACTGAAGCTTTCTTT; CDR3 protein: CASSQAPRLNTEAFF; V gene: TRBV4-2; J gene: TRBJ1-1; clone size: NA; D gene: NA
CDR3 DNA: TGTGCCAGCAGCCACCCTTTACAGGGGTCAGAGACCCAGTACTTC; CDR3 protein: CASSHPLQGSETQYF; V gene: TRBV14; J gene: TRBJ2-5; clone size: NA; D gene: TRBD1
CDR3 DNA: TGTGCCAGTAGTATCCTCCGGACAGGGACAGCCTGGGAGCCCCAGCATTTT; CDR3 protein: CASSILRTGTAWEPQHF; V gene: TRBV19; J gene: TRBJ1-5; clone size: once; D gene: TRBD1
CDR3 DNA: TGCAGCGAACAGCGGGGGGGGAATGAGCAGTTCTTC; CDR3 protein: CSEQRGGNEQFF; V gene: TRBV29-1; J gene: TRBJ2-1; clone size: NA; D gene: TRBD2
CDR3 DNA: TGCAGCGTTTTCGGAGGCAGCTCCTACGAGCAGTACTTC; CDR3 protein: CSVFGGSSYEQYF; V gene: TRBV29-1; J gene: TRBJ2-7; clone size: NA; D gene: NA
CDR3 DNA: TGTGCCAGCAGCCACCCAGGGGCAGATACGCAGTATTTT; CDR3 protein: CASSHPGADTQYF; V gene: TRBV7-2; J gene: TRBJ2-3; clone size: NA; D gene: NA
CDR3 DNA: TGTGCCAGCAGCGTACAGGCCTTCTCTGGAAACACCATATATTTT; CDR3 protein: CASSVQAFSGNTIYF; V gene: TRBV9; J gene: TRBJ1-3; clone size: once; D gene: NA
CDR3 DNA: TGTGCCAGCAGCTTCGGCTATGGCTACACCTTC; CDR3 protein: CASSFGYGYTF; V gene: TRBV7-2; J gene: TRBJ1-2; clone size: NA; D gene: NA
CDR3 DNA: TGCGCCAGCAGCCAAGACCCCCATGGGACGGACAGATTGGGCTACACCTTC; CDR3 protein: CASSQDPHGTDRLGYTF; V gene: TRBV4-1; J gene: TRBJ1-2; clone size: NA; D gene: NA
CDR3 DNA: TGCGCCAGCAGTGTGAGGGCTGGCTATGGCTACACCTTC; CDR3 protein: CASSVRAGYGYTF; V gene: TRBV4-1; J gene: TRBJ1-2; clone size: NA; D gene: NA
CDR3 DNA: TGTGCCAGCAGGGATGACAGGGCACATAACACTGAAGCTTTCTTT; CDR3 protein: CASRDDRAHNTEAFF; V gene: TRBV11-2; J gene: TRBJ1-1; clone size: NA; D gene: TRBD1
CDR3 DNA: TGTGCCAGCAGCCTGACAGGGACGGACGAGCAGTACTTC; CDR3 protein: CASSLTGTDEQYF; V gene: TRBV7-8; J gene: TRBJ2-7; clone size: NA; D gene: TRBD1
CDR3 DNA: TGTGCCTGGAGTGTACGTTTAGGGGAAAAAGGGGCCAACGTCCTGACTTTC; CDR3 protein: CAWSVRLGEKGANVLTF; V gene: TRBV30; J gene: TRBJ2-6; clone size: NA; D gene: NA
CDR3 DNA: TGTGCCAGTAGACCCAGGGGACTAGCGACACAAGAGACCCAGTACTTC; CDR3 protein: CASRPRGLATQETQYF; V gene: TRBV19; J gene: TRBJ2-5; clone size: NA; D gene: TRBD2
CDR3 DNA: TGTGCCAGCAGCGTAGGCCGGGGGGGCCGTAATGAGCAGTTCTTC; CDR3 protein: CASSVGRGGRNEQFF; V gene: TRBV9; J gene: TRBJ2-1; clone size: NA; D gene: TRBD2
CDR3 DNA: TGTGCCAGCCACTACATGGGTAGCAATCAGCCCCAGCATTTT; CDR3 protein: CASHYMGSNQPQHF; V gene: TRBV5-4; J gene: TRBJ1-5; clone size: few; D gene: NA
CDR3 DNA: TGCGCCAGCAGCGCAGGGGTAAACTATGGCTACACCTTC; CDR3 protein: CASSAGVNYGYTF; V gene: TRBV10-1; J gene: TRBJ1-2; clone size: NA; D gene: NA
CDR3 DNA: TGTGCCAGCAGTTACTCGAATCGAAGGGGCAATGAGCAGTTCTTC; CDR3 protein: CASSYSNRRGNEQFF; V gene: TRBV6-5; J gene: TRBJ2-1; clone size: NA; D gene: NA
CDR3 DNA: TGTGCCAGCAGCGAAGCGGGTAGCTCCTACAATGAGCAGTTCTTC; CDR3 protein: CASSEAGSSYNEQFF; V gene: TRBV5-4; J gene: TRBJ2-1; clone size: NA; D gene: NA
CDR3 DNA: TGTGCCAGCAGCAGGACGGAGGGCACAGATACGCAGTATTTT; CDR3 protein: CASSRTEGTDTQYF; V gene: TRBV2; J gene: TRBJ2-3; clone size: NA; D gene: NA
CDR3 DNA: TGTGCCAGCAGCCTGGGACTCCCGACGGCCACAGATACGCAGTATTTT; CDR3 protein: CASSLGLPTATDTQYF; V gene: TRBV7-3; J gene: TRBJ2-3; clone size: NA; D gene: NA
CDR3 DNA: TGCGCCAGCAGCTTTGCCGGGACTCCAACAGATACGCAGTATTTT; CDR3 protein: CASSFAGTPTDTQYF; V gene: TRBV5-1; J gene: TRBJ2-3; clone size: once; D gene: NA
CDR3 DNA: TGTGCCAGCAGCGGAGGGGGCTTTGGCCAAGTTCAGCCCCAGCATTTT; CDR3 protein: CASSGGGFGQVQPQHF; V gene: TRBV28; J gene: TRBJ1-5; clone size: few; D gene: TRBD1
CDR3 DNA: TGTGCCAGCAGTCGAACCCAGGCCCCTGGAAACACCATATATTTT; CDR3 protein: CASSRTQAPGNTIYF; V gene: TRBV28; J gene: TRBJ1-3; clone size: few; D gene: NA
CDR3 DNA: TGTGCCAGCACCTTAAGGGGTTTCACTGAAGCTTTCTTT; CDR3 protein: CASTLRGFTEAFF; V gene: TRBV7-2; J gene: TRBJ1-1; clone size: few; D gene: NA
CDR3 DNA: TGTGCCAGCGGGCGGGACTCGGGAGAGACCCAGTACTTC; CDR3 protein: CASGRDSGETQYF; V gene: TRBV2; J gene: TRBJ2-5; clone size: NA; D gene: NA
CDR3 DNA: TGTGCCAGCAGCTCCGACAGGGTCTATGGCTACACCTTC; CDR3 protein: CASSSDRVYGYTF; V gene: TRBV5-6; J gene: TRBJ1-2; clone size: NA; D gene: TRBD1
CDR3 DNA: TGTGCCAGCAGTTTGCCAGGAAGATATGGCTACACCTTC; CDR3 protein: CASSLPGRYGYTF; V gene: TRBV28; J gene: TRBJ1-2; clone size: NA; D gene: NA
CDR3 DNA: TGTGCCATCAGTCCACTAAGGACAGACACGAACACTGAAGCTTTCTTT; CDR3 protein: CAISPLRTDTNTEAFF; V gene: TRBV10-3; J gene: TRBJ1-1; clone size: NA; D gene: NA
CDR3 DNA: TGTGCCAGCAGTGATGGAGGGCTCTACAACTTTGCCTACGAGCAGTACTTC; CDR3 protein: CASSDGGLYNFAYEQYF; V gene: TRBV2; J gene: TRBJ2-7; clone size: few; D gene: NA
CDR3 DNA: TGTGCCACCACTAAAACCGGGGAGCTGTTTTTT; CDR3 protein: CATTKTGELFF; V gene: TRBV24-1; J gene: TRBJ2-2; clone size: NA; D gene: NA
CDR3 DNA: TGTGCCAGCAGCCGCGGACAGCCCCGCCAAGAGACCCAGTACTTC; CDR3 protein: CASSRGQPRQETQYF; V gene: TRBV3-1/TRBV3-2; J gene: TRBJ2-5; clone size: NA; D gene: NA
CDR3 DNA: TGTGCTAGGGGGGGGGCCCTCAAATACGGTGAGCAGTTCTTC; CDR3 protein: CARGGALKYGEQFF; V gene: TRBV30; J gene: TRBJ2-1; clone size: NA; D gene: NA
CDR3 DNA: TGTGCCAGCAGTCAAAACAGGGGGAACAGTCAGCCCCAGCATTTT; CDR3 protein: CASSQNRGNSQPQHF; V gene: TRBV28; J gene: TRBJ1-5; clone size: few; D gene: TRBD1
CDR3 DNA: TGTGCCAGCAGTTTTGGACTAGCGGGGGCAGATACGCAGTATTTT; CDR3 protein: CASSFGLAGADTQYF; V gene: TRBV28; J gene: TRBJ2-3; clone size: NA; D gene: TRBD2
CDR3 DNA: TGTGCCTGGATGACAGGCCTATCTGGAAACACCATATATTTT; CDR3 protein: CAWMTGLSGNTIYF; V gene: TRBV30; J gene: TRBJ1-3; clone size: once; D gene: NA
CDR3 DNA: TGTGCCAGCTCGACAGGGGGCTATGGCAATCAGCCCCAGCATTTT; CDR3 protein: CASSTGGYGNQPQHF; V gene: TRBV7-8; J gene: TRBJ1-5; clone size: few; D gene: TRBD1
CDR3 DNA: TGTGCCATCCGGGATCCAGGTGGAAACACCATATATTTT; CDR3 protein: CAIRDPGGNTIYF; V gene: TRBV10-3; J gene: TRBJ1-3; clone size: NA; D gene: NA
CDR3 DNA: TGTGCCAGCAGTTTATCCCTTGGGACAGCTGGAAACACCATATATTTT; CDR3 protein: CASSLSLGTAGNTIYF; V gene: TRBV28; J gene: TRBJ1-3; clone size: NA; D gene: TRBD1
CDR3 DNA: TGTGCCAGCAGTAGAAAGGGGGCTATCACCTACGAGCAGTACTTC; CDR3 protein: CASSRKGAITYEQYF; V gene: TRBV27; J gene: TRBJ2-7; clone size: NA; D gene: TRBD1